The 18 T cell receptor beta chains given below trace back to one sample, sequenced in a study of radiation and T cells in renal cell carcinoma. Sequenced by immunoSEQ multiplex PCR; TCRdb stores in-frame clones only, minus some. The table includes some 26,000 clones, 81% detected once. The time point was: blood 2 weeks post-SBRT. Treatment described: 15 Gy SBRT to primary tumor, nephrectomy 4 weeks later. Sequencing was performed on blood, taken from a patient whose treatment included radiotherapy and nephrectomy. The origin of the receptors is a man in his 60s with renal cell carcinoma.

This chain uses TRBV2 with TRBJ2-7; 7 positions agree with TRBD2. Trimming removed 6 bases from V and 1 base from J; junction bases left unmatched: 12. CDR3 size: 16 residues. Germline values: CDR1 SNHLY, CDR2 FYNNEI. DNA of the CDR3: TGTGCCAGCAGCGCCTTGGGTCGGGGAGGGTCCTACGAGCAGTACTTC. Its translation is CASSALGRGGSYEQYF. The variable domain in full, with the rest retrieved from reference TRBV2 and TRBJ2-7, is EPEVTQTPSHQVTQMGQEVILRCVPISNHLYFYWYRQILGQKVEFLVSFYNNEISEKSEIFDDQFSVERPDGSNFTLKIRSTKLEDSAMYFCASSALGRGGSYEQYFGPGTRLTVT.

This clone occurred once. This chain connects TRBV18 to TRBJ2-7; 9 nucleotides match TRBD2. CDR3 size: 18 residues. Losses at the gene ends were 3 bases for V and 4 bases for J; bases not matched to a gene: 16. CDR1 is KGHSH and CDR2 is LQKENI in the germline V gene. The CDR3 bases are TGTGCCAGCTCACCGGGGTCCCTCTTGGGGCTAGCGGGATACGAGCAGTACTTC. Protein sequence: CASSPGSLLGLAGYEQYF.

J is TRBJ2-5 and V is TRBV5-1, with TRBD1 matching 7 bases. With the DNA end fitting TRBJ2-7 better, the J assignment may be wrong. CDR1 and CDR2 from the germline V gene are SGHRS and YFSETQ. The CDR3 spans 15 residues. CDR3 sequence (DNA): TGCGCCAGCAGCTTGGAAGGGACAGTGTTCGACGAGCAGTACTTC. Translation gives CASSLEGTVFDEQYF.

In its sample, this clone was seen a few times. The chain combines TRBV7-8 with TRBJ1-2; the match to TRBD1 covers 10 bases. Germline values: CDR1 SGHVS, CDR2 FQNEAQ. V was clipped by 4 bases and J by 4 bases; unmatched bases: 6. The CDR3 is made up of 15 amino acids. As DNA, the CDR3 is TGTGCCAGCAGCTCAAGACAGGGGGCCCTCTATGGCTACACCTTC. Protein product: CASSSRQGALYGYTF.

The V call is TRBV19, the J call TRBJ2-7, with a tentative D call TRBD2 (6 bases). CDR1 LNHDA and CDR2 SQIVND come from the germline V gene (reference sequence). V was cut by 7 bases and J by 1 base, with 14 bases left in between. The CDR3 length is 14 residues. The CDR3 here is CASTRGGGSYEQYF. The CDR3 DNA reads TGTGCCAGTACTAGGGGAGGAGGTTCCTACGAGCAGTACTTC. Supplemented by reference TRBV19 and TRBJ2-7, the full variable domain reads DGGITQSPKYLFRKEGQNVTLSCEQNLNHDAMYWYRQDPGQGLRLIYYSQIVNDFQKGDIAEGYSVSREKKESFPLTVTSAQKNPTAFYLCASTRGGGSYEQYFGPGTRLTVT.

CDR3 in amino acids: CASRPGTGTTNEKLFF. CDR3 DNA: TGCGCCAGCAGACCCGGAACAGGGACAACTAATGAAAAACTGTTTTTT. This sequence joins TRBV5-1 and TRBJ1-4; weak D call: TRBD1 (6 bases). The CDR3 runs to 16 residues. CDR1 is SGHRS and CDR2 is YFSETQ in the germline V gene. The V and J ends lost 5 bases and 0 bases respectively, with 14 bases between them.

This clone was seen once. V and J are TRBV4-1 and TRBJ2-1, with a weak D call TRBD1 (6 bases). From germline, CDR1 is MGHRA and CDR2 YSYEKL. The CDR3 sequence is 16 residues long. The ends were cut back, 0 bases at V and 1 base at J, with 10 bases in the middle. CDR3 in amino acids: CASSQDVQGSYNEQFF. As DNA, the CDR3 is TGCGCCAGCAGCCAAGATGTACAGGGATCCTACAATGAGCAGTTCTTC.

CDR3 region: CSVDQISGRANNEQFF. The CDR3 DNA reads TGCAGCGTTGATCAGATTAGCGGGAGGGCCAATAATGAGCAGTTCTTC. V gene TRBV29-1 combines with J gene TRBJ2-1; TRBD2 aligns across 11 bases. The CDR3 is 16 residues long. V lost 3 bases and J lost 7; bases outside the gene matches: 11. CDR1 and CDR2 (germline): SQVTM, ANQGSEA.

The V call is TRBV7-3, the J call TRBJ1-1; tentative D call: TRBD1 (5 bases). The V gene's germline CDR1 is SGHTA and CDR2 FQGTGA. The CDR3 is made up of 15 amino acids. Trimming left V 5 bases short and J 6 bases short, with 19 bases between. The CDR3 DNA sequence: TGTGCCAGCAGCCTAGGGGAGGCCAAGGGCGCTGAAGCTTTCTTT. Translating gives CASSLGEAKGAEAFF.

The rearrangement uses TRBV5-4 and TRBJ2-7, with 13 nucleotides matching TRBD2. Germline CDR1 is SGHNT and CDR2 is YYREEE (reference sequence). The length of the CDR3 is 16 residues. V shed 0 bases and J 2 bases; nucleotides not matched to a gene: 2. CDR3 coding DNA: TGTGCCAGCAGCTTGGTACTAGCGGGAGGGGCCTACGAGCAGTACTTC. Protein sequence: CASSLVLAGGAYEQYF.

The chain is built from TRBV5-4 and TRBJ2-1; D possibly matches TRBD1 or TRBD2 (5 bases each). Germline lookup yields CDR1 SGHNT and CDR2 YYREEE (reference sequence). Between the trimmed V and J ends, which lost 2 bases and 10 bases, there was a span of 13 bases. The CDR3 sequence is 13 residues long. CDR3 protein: CASSFGGRPEQFF. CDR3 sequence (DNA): TGTGCCAGCAGCTTTGGGGGACGGCCCGAGCAGTTCTTC.

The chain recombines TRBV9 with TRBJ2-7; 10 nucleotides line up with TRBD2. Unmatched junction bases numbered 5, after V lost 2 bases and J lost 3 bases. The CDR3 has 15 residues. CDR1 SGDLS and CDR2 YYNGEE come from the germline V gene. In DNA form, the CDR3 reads TGTGCCAGCAGCGTCTCTAGCGGGGGCGGCTACGAGCAGTACTTC. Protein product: CASSVSSGGGYEQYF. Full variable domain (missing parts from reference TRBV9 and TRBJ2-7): DSGVTQTPKHLITATGQRVTLRCSPRSGDLSVYWYQQSLDQGLQFLIQYYNGEERAKGNILERFSAQQFPDLHSELNLSSLELGDSALYFCASSVSSGGGYEQYFGPGTRLTVT.

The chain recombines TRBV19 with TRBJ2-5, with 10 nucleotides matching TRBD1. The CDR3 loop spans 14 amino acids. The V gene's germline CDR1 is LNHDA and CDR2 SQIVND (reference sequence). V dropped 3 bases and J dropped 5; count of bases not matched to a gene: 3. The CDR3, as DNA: TGTGCCAGTAGTATCGGGACAGGGGTGGAGACCCAGTACTTC. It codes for CASSIGTGVETQYF. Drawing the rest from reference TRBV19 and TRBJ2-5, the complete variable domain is DGGITQSPKYLFRKEGQNVTLSCEQNLNHDAMYWYRQDPGQGLRLIYYSQIVNDFQKGDIAEGYSVSREKKESFPLTVTSAQKNPTAFYLCASSIGTGVETQYFGPGTRLLVL.

The CDR3 nucleotides read TGTGCCAGCGCATCAACTAGGACGTCAAACACCTTCGGCTACACCTTC. Its protein is CASASTRTSNTFGYTF. The chain carries TRBV18 and TRBJ1-2, with D hard to call. The ends were cut back, 8 bases at V and 8 bases at J, with 27 bases in the middle. CDR1 is KGHSH, CDR2 LQKENI, per germline. CDR3 size: 16 residues.

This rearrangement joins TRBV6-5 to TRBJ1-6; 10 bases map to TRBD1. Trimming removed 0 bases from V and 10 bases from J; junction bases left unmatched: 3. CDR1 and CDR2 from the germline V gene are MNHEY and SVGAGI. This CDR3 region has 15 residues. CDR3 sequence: CASSYSGTGDSPLHF. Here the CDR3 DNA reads TGTGCCAGCAGTTACTCCGGGACAGGGGACTCACCCCTCCACTTT.

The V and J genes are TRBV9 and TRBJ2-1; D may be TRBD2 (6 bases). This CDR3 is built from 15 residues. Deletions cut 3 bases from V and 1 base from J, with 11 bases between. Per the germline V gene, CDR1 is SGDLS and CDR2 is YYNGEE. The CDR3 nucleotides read TGTGCCAGCAGCGCGACTAGTGATTCCTACAATGAGCAGTTCTTC. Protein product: CASSATSDSYNEQFF.

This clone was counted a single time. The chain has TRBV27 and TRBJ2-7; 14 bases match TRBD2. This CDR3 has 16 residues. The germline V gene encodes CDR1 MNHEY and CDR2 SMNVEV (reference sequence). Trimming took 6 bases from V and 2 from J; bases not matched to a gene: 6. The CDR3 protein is CASRPPGLAGAYEQYF. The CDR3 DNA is TGTGCCAGCAGACCACCGGGACTAGCGGGAGCCTACGAGCAGTACTTC.

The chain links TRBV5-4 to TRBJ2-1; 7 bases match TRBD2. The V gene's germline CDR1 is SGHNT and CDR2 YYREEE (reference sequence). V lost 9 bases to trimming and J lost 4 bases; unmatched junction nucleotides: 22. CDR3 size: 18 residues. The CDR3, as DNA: TGTGCCACGCGACGGGTAGATGCAAGAGCGGGATTGTACAATGAGCAGTTCTTC. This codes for CATRRVDARAGLYNEQFF.